This TCR beta chain is drawn from a study of T cells in Graves' hyperthyroidism and ophthalmopathy. Amplification targeted TCR beta CDR3 regions from RNA transcripts. During a first-round RT-PCR of the TCR CDR3, the HTBI primer set was used. TCRdb called the multiplex PCR reads again in MiXCR, with one record for every CDR3 protein. The sample includes fewer than 400,000 distinct CDR3 sequences, over 15% of them seen just once. Trimming took 4 bases from V and 10 from J, leaving 8 bases between them. Germline V gene sequence: CDR1 KGHSH, CDR2 LQKENI. This CDR3 has 12 residues. There are a few counts of this clonotype. With a duration under 2 months, the hyperthyroidism was newly diagnosed in patients aged 18 to 65.

The gene calls are TRBV18 and TRBJ1-6; tentative D call: TRBD1 (5 bases). The sequenced sample consisted of blood. This TCR was recovered from a man aged 30-40 years with Graves' hyperthyroidism. DNA of the CDR3: TGTGCCAGCTCACTCAGGGAATCACCCCTCCACTTT. The encoded protein is CASSLRESPLHF.